These 26 T cell receptor beta chains were sequenced from one sample in a study of graft-versus-host responses after intestinal transplantation. These receptors' targets are unknown. Libraries were prepared by immunoSEQ multiplex PCR; TCRdb keeps only in-frame clonotypes and omits some of them. The sample records more than 90,000 clones, about 92% being singletons. Sequenced material: unstimulated CD8+ T cells sorted from spleen or lymph node cells, taken before transplant. These receptors originate from a human donor who was the organ donor for an intestinal transplant.

The chain recombines TRBV9 with TRBJ2-1; TRBD2 agrees at 8 bases. Trimming took 3 bases from V and 0 from J; bases not matched to a gene: 17. Germline values: CDR1 SGDLS, CDR2 YYNGEE. The CDR3 is made up of 20 amino acids. The CDR3 loop is CASSARWSGSKGSSYNEQFF. CDR3 in DNA: TGTGCCAGCAGCGCCCGGTGGAGCGGGAGTAAAGGGAGCTCCTACAATGAGCAGTTCTTC.

This chain connects TRBV19 to TRBJ2-7; tentatively, D is TRBD1 or TRBD2 (5 bases each). The germline V and J ends were trimmed by 1 base and 1 base, with 8 bases remaining between them. The CDR3 is 14 amino acids. Germline V gene lookup returns CDR1 LNHDA and CDR2 SQIVND (reference sequence). CDR3 bases: TGTGCCAGTAGTATAGGAGGGGCTTCCTACGAGCAGTACTTC. Translated: CASSIGGASYEQYF. The variable domain in full, completed from reference TRBV19 and TRBJ2-7, reads DGGITQSPKYLFRKEGQNVTLSCEQNLNHDAMYWYRQDPGQGLRLIYYSQIVNDFQKGDIAEGYSVSREKKESFPLTVTSAQKNPTAFYLCASSIGGASYEQYFGPGTRLTVT.

The CDR3 here is CASSPPTGVEQYF. Here the CDR3 DNA reads TGCGCCAGCAGCCCTCCGACAGGGGTCGAGCAGTACTTC. J is TRBJ2-7 and V is TRBV5-1; 8 nucleotides align to TRBD1. CDR1 and CDR2 from the germline V gene are SGHRS and YFSETQ. The CDR3 covers 13 residues. After removal of 4 bases from V and 6 bases from J, the junction contained 6 bases not matched to a gene.

The genes are TRBV5-8 and TRBJ2-3; D might be TRBD2 (6 bases). V lost 0 bases and J 2 bases, leaving 16 bases between the germline ends. Germline values: CDR1 SGHTS, CDR2 YDEGEE. This CDR3 has 17 amino acids. Written as DNA, the CDR3 is TGTGCCAGCAGCTTGGCCGGGAGAGTCCAATACACAGATACGCAGTATTTT. This sequence encodes CASSLAGRVQYTDTQYF.

The rearrangement links TRBV2 to TRBJ2-7; TRBD2 matches at 12 bases. Unmatched junction bases numbered 10, after V lost 5 bases and J lost 5 bases. From germline, CDR1 is SNHLY and CDR2 FYNNEI. The CDR3 is 16 amino acids. CDR3 protein: CASSSGLAGGLHEQYF. CDR3 DNA sequence: TGTGCCAGCAGTTCGGGTCTAGCGGGAGGGCTTCACGAGCAGTACTTC.

The chain combines TRBV19 with TRBJ2-7, with 7 nucleotides matching TRBD1. This CDR3 is built from 13 residues. The ends lost 7 bases at V and 2 bases at J; junction bases unmatched: 5. Germline-derived CDR1 and CDR2 are LNHDA and SQIVND (reference sequence). The CDR3 bases are TGTGCCAGTACTACGACAGGGACCTACGAGCAGTACTTC. This codes for CASTTTGTYEQYF.

This chain uses TRBV25-1 with TRBJ1-5, with TRBD1 matching 9 bases. In germline, CDR1 is MGHDK, CDR2 SYGVNS. The junction had 10 bases not matched to a gene; V was cut back by 7 bases and J by 9 bases. This CDR3 has 14 amino acids. The CDR3 region has the DNA TGTGCCAGCAAGGATCCGGGACAGGGTTGGCCCCAGCATTTT. Translated, it gives CASKDPGQGWPQHF.

The rearrangement links TRBV10-3 to TRBJ2-2; D is undetermined. The V gene lost 0 bases and the J gene lost 7 bases, with 0 bases spanning the gap. The CDR3 is made up of 11 amino acids. Germline V gene lookup returns CDR1 ENHRY and CDR2 SYGVKD. CDR3 sequence: CAISESGELFF. For the CDR3, the DNA is TGTGCCATCAGTGAGTCCGGGGAGCTGTTTTTT.

This clone appeared once. V is TRBV14 and J is TRBJ2-3; D is unclear. CDR3 length equals 14 residues. V gave up 0 bases and J gave up 2 bases, with 6 bases separating them. CDR1 is SGHDN, CDR2 FVKESK, per germline. CDR3 nucleotide sequence: TGTGCCAGCAGCCAAGATTTGTACACAGATACGCAGTATTTT. It is translated as CASSQDLYTDTQYF.

The chain combines TRBV30 with TRBJ2-7; D might be TRBD1 (5 bases). The V end was cut by 1 base, the J end by 2 bases, with 12 bases between. The V gene's germline CDR1 is GTSNPN and CDR2 SVGIG (reference sequence). The CDR3 has 14 amino acids. CDR3 amino acids: CAWSEGQGPYEQYF. In DNA form, the CDR3 reads TGTGCCTGGAGTGAAGGACAAGGCCCCTACGAGCAGTACTTC.

This clone was observed a handful of times. The chain links TRBV6-6 to TRBJ2-7, with D maybe TRBD1 (5 bases). The CDR3 runs to 14 residues. Germline V gene lookup returns CDR1 MNHNY and CDR2 SVGAGI (reference sequence). V was trimmed by 6 bases and J by 7 bases, leaving 19 bases between them. This chain's CDR3 is CASRSTGQNREQYF. DNA for the CDR3: TGTGCCAGCAGGTCAACCGGACAAAATAGGGAGCAGTACTTC.

The V gene is TRBV27, the J gene TRBJ2-7, with TRBD2 matching over 15 bases. CDR1 is MNHEY, CDR2 SMNVEV, per germline (reference sequence). There are 15 residues in the CDR3. Trimming removed 5 bases from V and 2 bases from J; junction bases left unmatched: 1. DNA for the CDR3: TGTGCCAGCAGTGGACTAGCGGGAGGGACCTACGAGCAGTACTTC. It is translated as CASSGLAGGTYEQYF.

The chain couples TRBV14 to TRBJ2-1, with D perhaps TRBD1 (5 bases). V lost 4 bases and J lost 4, with 17 bases in between. This CDR3 contains 16 residues. The germline V gene has CDR1 SGHDN and CDR2 FVKESK. The CDR3 coding sequence is TGTGCCAGCAGCCTAGGACACCCGTTTGCTTACAATGAGCAGTTCTTC. Translated: CASSLGHPFAYNEQFF.

The chain uses TRBV20-1 and TRBJ2-5, with 7 bases matching TRBD2. Germline trimming cut 5 bases from V and 11 bases from J; bases unmatched to any gene: 8. This CDR3 is built from 11 residues. Germline V gene lookup returns CDR1 DFQATT and CDR2 SNEGSKA (reference sequence). The CDR3 spells CSAGDYPEQYF. The CDR3 nucleotides are TGCAGTGCTGGGGACTACCCTGAGCAGTACTTC.

CDR3 loop: CASSQRIQIGSYEQYF. The CDR3 region has the DNA TGTGCCAGCAGCCAGAGGATCCAGATCGGGTCGTACGAGCAGTACTTC. The chain has TRBV5-6 and TRBJ2-7; no clear D gene. The V and J ends lost 4 bases and 4 bases respectively, with 21 bases between them. Germline assignment: CDR1 SGHDT and CDR2 YYEEEE. The CDR3 has 16 amino acids.

This clone appeared once. The gene calls are TRBV28 and TRBJ2-7, with D perhaps TRBD2 (5 bases). This CDR3 has 15 residues. The ends were cut back, 5 bases at V and 6 bases at J, with 20 bases in the middle. CDR1 is MDHEN, CDR2 SYDVKM, per germline. The CDR3 loop is CASSHGSQGGSEQYF. DNA for the CDR3: TGTGCCAGCAGTCATGGCTCCCAAGGCGGGTCCGAGCAGTACTTC.

The rearrangement uses TRBV13 and TRBJ2-4; the D gene is possibly TRBD2 (5 bases). Trimming took 4 bases from V and 7 from J, leaving 20 bases between them. The CDR3 is made up of 16 amino acids. In germline, CDR1 is PRHDT, CDR2 FYEKMQ (reference sequence). The chain's CDR3 is CASSSRASGGKNIQYF. The CDR3 DNA sequence: TGTGCCAGCAGCTCGCGGGCTTCCGGCGGTAAGAACATTCAGTACTTC.

V usage is TRBV4-1 and J usage is TRBJ2-1; 7 bases align to TRBD1. J lost 6 bases, V lost 5 bases, and 7 bases had no gene match. The CDR3 runs to 14 residues. The germline gives CDR1 MGHRA, CDR2 YSYEKL. The CDR3 region is CASSDGRDSNEQFF. In DNA form, the CDR3 reads TGCGCCAGCAGCGACGGCCGGGACAGCAATGAGCAGTTCTTC.

This clone was seen a few times. This sample also contains other DNA sequences that code for the same CDR3. The chain combines TRBV19 with TRBJ1-1; D is uncertain. V lost 3 bases, J lost 1 base, and 6 bases lay in between. The CDR3 is 13 residues long. Germline values: CDR1 LNHDA, CDR2 SQIVND (reference sequence). This CDR3 is CASSIGRNTEAFF. The CDR3 DNA reads as TGTGCCAGTAGTATCGGGAGGAACACTGAAGCTTTCTTT.

This chain connects TRBV6-6 to TRBJ2-5; 8 positions match TRBD1. The CDR3 runs 16 residues. Trimming at V came to 6 bases and at J to 5 bases, leaving 14 bases not matched to a gene. Germline V gene data show CDR1 as MNHNY and CDR2 as SVGAGI (reference sequence). The CDR3 region is CASSPWTGMVSETQYF. In nucleotides, the CDR3 is TGTGCCAGCAGCCCCTGGACAGGGATGGTGTCGGAGACCCAGTACTTC.

With respect to this clone: The same CDR3 arises from other DNA sequences in this sample as well. This chain joins TRBV10-3 and TRBJ1-5; perhaps TRBD1 as D (6 bases). Germline V CDR1 and CDR2: ENHRY, SYGVKD. Trimming cost V 4 bases and J 4 bases, with 8 bases left between them. The CDR3 is 13 amino acids. CDR3 nucleotides: TGTGCCATCAGTGGTACAGGGAATCAGCCCCAGCATTTT. Translation gives CAISGTGNQPQHF.

This chain links TRBV28 with TRBJ2-5; D is ambiguous. V was pared by 10 bases and J by 2 bases, with 11 bases between. The germline gives CDR1 MDHEN, CDR2 SYDVKM. The CDR3 sequence is 12 residues long. The CDR3 coding sequence is TGTGCCACCGAAGGTTCACAAGAGACCCAGTACTTC. The encoded protein is CATEGSQETQYF.

The genes are TRBV2 and TRBJ2-7; 9 nucleotides line up with TRBD1. Germline lookup yields CDR1 SNHLY and CDR2 FYNNEI. V dropped 4 bases and J dropped 3; count of bases not matched to a gene: 10. There are 16 residues in the CDR3. The CDR3 is CASSGDRDRVNYEQYF. In DNA form, the CDR3 reads TGTGCCAGCAGTGGAGACCGGGACAGGGTGAACTACGAGCAGTACTTC.

The rearrangement uses TRBV28 and TRBJ1-5; D possibly corresponds to TRBD1 (5 bases). Germline CDR1 reads MDHEN; CDR2 reads SYDVKM. The V end was cut by 7 bases, the J end by 11 bases, with 24 bases between. The CDR3 contains 15 residues. The CDR3 is CASNLVGEPLRSQHF. The CDR3 nucleotides are TGTGCCAGCAACTTAGTGGGGGAACCCCTCCGCTCCCAGCATTTT.

V usage is TRBV6-1 and J usage is TRBJ1-2; 10 bases match TRBD1. Losses at the gene ends were 3 bases for V and 1 base for J; bases not matched to a gene: 5. From germline, CDR1 is MNHNS and CDR2 SASEGT. The CDR3 consists of 16 residues. DNA of the CDR3: TGTGCCAGCAGTGACCCCGGGGACAGGGGTAACTATGGCTACACCTTC. Its protein product is CASSDPGDRGNYGYTF.

This chain connects TRBV27 to TRBJ2-1, with TRBD2 matching 7 bases. The V and J ends lost 3 bases and 6 bases, in that order; junction bases with no gene match: 8. Germline CDR1 reads MNHEY; CDR2 reads SMNVEV (reference sequence). This CDR3 spans 15 amino acids. The CDR3 coding sequence is TGTGCCAGCAGTTTGGCTAGCGGAAGACTCAATGAGCAGTTCTTC. Its translation is CASSLASGRLNEQFF.